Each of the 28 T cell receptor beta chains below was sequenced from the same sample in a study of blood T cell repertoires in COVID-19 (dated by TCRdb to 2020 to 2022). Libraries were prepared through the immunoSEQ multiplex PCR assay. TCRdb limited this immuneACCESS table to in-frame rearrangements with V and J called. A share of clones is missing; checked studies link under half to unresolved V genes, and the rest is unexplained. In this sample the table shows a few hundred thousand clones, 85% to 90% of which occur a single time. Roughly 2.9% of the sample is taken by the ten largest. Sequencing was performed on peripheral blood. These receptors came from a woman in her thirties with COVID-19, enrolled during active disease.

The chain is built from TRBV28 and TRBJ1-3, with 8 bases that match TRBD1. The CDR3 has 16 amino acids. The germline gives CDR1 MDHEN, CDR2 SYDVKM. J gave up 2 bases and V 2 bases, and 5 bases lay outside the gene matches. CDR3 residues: CASSLPSTGAGNTIYF. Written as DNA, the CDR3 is TGTGCCAGCAGTTTACCCTCGACAGGGGCTGGAAACACCATATATTTT.

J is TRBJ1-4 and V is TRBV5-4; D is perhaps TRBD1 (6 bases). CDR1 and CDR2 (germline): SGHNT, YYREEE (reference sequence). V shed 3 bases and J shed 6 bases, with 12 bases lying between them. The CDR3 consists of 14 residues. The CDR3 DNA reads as TGTGCCAGCAGCTCTTCCAAGGGGGATGAAAAACTGTTTTTT. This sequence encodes CASSSSKGDEKLFF.

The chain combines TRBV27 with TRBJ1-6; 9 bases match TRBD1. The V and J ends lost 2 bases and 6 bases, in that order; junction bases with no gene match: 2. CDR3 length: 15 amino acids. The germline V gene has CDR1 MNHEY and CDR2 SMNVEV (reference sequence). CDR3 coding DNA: TGTGCCAGCAGTTTAGGGACAGGGATTAATTCACCCCTCCACTTT. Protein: CASSLGTGINSPLHF.

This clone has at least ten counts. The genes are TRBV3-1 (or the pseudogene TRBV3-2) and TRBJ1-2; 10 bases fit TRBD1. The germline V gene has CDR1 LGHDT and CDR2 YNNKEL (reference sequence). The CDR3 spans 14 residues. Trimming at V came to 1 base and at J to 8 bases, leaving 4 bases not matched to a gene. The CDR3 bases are TGTGCCAGCAGCCAAGGGAGGGACAGGGGCGGCTACACCTTC. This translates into CASSQGRDRGGYTF.

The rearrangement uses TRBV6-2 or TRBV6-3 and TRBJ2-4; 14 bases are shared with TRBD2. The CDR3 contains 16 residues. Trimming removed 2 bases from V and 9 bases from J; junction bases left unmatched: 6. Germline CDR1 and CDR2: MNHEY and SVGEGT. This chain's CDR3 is CASSYAGLAGDSIQYF. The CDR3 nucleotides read TGTGCCAGCAGTTACGCGGGACTAGCGGGAGACAGCATTCAGTACTTC.

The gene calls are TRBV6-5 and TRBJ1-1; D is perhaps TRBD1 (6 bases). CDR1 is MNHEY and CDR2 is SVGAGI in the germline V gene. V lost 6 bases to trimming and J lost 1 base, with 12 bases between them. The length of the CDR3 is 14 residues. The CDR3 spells CASRGIQGNTEAFF. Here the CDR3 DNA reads TGTGCCAGCAGGGGGATACAGGGGAACACTGAAGCTTTCTTT.

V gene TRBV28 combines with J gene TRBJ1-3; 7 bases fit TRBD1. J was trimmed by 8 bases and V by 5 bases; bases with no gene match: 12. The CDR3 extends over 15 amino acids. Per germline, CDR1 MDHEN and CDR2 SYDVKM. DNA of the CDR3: TGTGCCAGCAGTGCGCGACAGGGCCGTAGCGACACCATATATTTT. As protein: CASSARQGRSDTIYF.

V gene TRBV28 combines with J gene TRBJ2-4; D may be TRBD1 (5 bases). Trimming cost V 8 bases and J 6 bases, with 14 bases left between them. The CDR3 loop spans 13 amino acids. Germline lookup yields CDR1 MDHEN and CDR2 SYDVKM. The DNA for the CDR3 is TGTGCCAGCTGTGGCAGGGCCGCAAACATTCAGTACTTC. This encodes CASCGRAANIQYF.

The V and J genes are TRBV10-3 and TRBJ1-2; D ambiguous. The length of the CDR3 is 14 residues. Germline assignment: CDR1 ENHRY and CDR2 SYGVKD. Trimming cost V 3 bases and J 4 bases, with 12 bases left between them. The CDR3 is CAISDRTSSYGYTF. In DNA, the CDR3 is TGTGCCATCAGTGATCGCACTTCCTCCTATGGCTACACCTTC.

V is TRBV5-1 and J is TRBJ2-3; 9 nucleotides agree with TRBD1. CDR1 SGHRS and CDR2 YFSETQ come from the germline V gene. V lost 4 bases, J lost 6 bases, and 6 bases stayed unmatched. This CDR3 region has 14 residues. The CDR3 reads CASSLRTGVDTQYF. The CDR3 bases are TGCGCCAGCAGCCTACGGACAGGGGTGGATACGCAGTATTTT.

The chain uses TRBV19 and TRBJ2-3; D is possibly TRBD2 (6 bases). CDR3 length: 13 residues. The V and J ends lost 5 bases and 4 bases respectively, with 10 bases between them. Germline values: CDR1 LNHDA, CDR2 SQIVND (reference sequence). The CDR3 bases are TGTGCCAGTAGTTCGACTAGAGCAGATACGCAGTATTTT. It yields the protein CASSSTRADTQYF. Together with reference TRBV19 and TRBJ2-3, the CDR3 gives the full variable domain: DGGITQSPKYLFRKEGQNVTLSCEQNLNHDAMYWYRQDPGQGLRLIYYSQIVNDFQKGDIAEGYSVSREKKESFPLTVTSAQKNPTAFYLCASSSTRADTQYFGPGTRLTVL.

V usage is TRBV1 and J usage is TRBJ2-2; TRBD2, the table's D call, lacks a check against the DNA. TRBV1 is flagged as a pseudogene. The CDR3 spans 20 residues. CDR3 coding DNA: TGCACCAGCAGCCGCTCCCCTTGGAGCGGGAGGGGGCTCGGCACCGGGGAGCTGTTTTTT. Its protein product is CTSSRSPWSGRGLGTGELFF.

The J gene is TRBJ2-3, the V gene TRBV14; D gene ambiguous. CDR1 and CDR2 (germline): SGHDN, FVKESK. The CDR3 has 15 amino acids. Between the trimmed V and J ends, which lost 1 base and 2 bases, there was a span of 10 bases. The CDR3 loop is CASSQGVGYTDTQYF. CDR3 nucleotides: TGTGCCAGCAGCCAAGGCGTCGGTTACACAGATACGCAGTATTTT.

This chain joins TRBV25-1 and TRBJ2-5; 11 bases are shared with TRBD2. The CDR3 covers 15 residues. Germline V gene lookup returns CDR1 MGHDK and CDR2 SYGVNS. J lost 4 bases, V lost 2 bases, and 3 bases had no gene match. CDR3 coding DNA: TGTGCCAGCAGTGAACTAGCGGGAGGTCCAGAGACCCAGTACTTC. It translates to CASSELAGGPETQYF.

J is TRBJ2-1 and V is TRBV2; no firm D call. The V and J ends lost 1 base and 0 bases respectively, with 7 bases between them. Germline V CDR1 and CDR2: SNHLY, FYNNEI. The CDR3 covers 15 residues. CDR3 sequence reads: CASSEGSVSYNEQFF. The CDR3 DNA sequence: TGTGCCAGCAGTGAAGGAAGCGTCTCCTACAATGAGCAGTTCTTC.

The CDR3 DNA sequence: TGTGCCAGCAGTTTTTCACAGAGCACCGGGGAGCTGTTTTTT. Its translation is CASSFSQSTGELFF. This chain joins TRBV27 and TRBJ2-2, with D hard to call. Germline-derived CDR1 and CDR2 are MNHEY and SMNVEV (reference sequence). Trimming removed 3 bases at V and 4 bases at J, with 9 bases between. The CDR3 is 14 residues long.

CDR3 nucleotides: TGTGCCAGCAGCTTAGACTGGGGGGGGCTCTCCTATGGCTACACCTTC. Translated: CASSLDWGGLSYGYTF. V gene TRBV7-8 combines with J gene TRBJ1-2; tentatively, D is TRBD1 (6 bases). The CDR3 totals 16 residues. From germline, CDR1 is SGHVS and CDR2 FQNEAQ. V dropped 1 base and J dropped 4 bases, with 16 bases sitting between them.

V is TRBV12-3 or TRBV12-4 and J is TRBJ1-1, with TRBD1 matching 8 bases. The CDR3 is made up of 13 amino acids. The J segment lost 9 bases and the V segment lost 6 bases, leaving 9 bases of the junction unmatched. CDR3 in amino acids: CASRAGGGSKAFF. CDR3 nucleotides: TGTGCCAGCAGAGCAGGGGGCGGGAGTAAAGCTTTCTTT.

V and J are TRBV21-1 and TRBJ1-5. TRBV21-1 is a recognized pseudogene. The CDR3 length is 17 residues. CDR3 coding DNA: TGTGCCAGCAGCAATCTCGGGGAAGTGGCTGGAAATCAGCCCCAGCATTTT. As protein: CASSNLGEVAGNQPQHF.

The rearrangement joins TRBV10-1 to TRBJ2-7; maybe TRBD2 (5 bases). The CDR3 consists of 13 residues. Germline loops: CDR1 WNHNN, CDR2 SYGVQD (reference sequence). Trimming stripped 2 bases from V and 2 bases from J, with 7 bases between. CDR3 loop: CASSESGTYEQYF. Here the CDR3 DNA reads TGCGCCAGCAGTGAGAGCGGCACCTACGAGCAGTACTTC.

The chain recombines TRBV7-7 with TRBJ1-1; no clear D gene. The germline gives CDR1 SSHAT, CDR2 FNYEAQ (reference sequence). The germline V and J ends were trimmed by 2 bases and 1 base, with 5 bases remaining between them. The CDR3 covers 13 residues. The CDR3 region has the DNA TGTGCCAGCAGCTTACACGGGAACACTGAAGCTTTCTTT. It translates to CASSLHGNTEAFF.

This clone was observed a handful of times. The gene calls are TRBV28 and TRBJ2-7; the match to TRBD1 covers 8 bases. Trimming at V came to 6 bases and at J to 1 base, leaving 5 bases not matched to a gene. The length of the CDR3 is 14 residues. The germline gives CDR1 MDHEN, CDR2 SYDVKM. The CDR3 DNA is TGTGCCAGCAGCCTGACAGGGGCATCCTACGAGCAGTACTTC. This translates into CASSLTGASYEQYF.

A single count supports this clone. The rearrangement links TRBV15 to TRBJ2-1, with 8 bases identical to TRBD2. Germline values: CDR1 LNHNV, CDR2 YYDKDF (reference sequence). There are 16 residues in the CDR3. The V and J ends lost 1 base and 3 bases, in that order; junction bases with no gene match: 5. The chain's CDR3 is CATSRVVLAGYNEQFF. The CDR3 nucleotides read TGTGCCACCAGCAGAGTCGTTCTAGCGGGCTACAATGAGCAGTTCTTC. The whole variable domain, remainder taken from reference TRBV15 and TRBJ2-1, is DAMVIQNPRYQVTQFGKPVTLSCSQTLNHNVMYWYQQKSSQAPKLLFHYYDKDFNNEADTPDNFQSRRPNTSFCFLDIRSPGLGDTAMYLCATSRVVLAGYNEQFFGPGTRLTVL.

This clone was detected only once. The CDR3 region is CASSEGLAGNTDTQYF. The CDR3 DNA is TGCGCCAGCAGCGAGGGACTAGCGGGAAACACAGATACGCAGTATTTT. J is TRBJ2-3 and V is TRBV5-1; 13 bases line up with TRBD2. CDR1 and CDR2 (germline): SGHRS, YFSETQ. This CDR3 spans 16 amino acids. Losses at the gene ends were 4 bases for V and 2 bases for J; bases not matched to a gene: 4.

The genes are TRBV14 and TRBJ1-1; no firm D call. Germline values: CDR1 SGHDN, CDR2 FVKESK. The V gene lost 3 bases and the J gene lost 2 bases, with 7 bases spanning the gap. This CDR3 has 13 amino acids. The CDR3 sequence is CASSQGRNTEAFF. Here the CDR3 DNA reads TGTGCCAGCAGCCAGGGCAGAAACACTGAAGCTTTCTTT.

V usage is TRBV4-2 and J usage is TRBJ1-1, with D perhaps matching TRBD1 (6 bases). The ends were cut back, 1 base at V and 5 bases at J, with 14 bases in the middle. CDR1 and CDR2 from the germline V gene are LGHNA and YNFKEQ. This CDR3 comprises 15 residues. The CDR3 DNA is TGTGCCAGCAGCCAAGTCTCAGGGGTGGAAACTGAAGCTTTCTTT. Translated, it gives CASSQVSGVETEAFF.

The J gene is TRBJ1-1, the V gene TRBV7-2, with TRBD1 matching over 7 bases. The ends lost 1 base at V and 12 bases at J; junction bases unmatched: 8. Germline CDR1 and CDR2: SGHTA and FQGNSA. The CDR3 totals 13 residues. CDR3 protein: CASSLGAEQGSFF. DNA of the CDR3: TGTGCCAGCAGCTTAGGGGCCGAACAGGGGTCTTTCTTT.

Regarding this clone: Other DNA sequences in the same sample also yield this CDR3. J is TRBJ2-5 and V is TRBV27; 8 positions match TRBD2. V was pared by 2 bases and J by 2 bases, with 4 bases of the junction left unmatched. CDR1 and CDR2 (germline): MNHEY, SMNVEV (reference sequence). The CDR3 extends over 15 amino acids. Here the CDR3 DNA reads TGTGCCAGCAGTTTACTAGCGGGTGTACAAGAGACCCAGTACTTC. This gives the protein CASSLLAGVQETQYF.